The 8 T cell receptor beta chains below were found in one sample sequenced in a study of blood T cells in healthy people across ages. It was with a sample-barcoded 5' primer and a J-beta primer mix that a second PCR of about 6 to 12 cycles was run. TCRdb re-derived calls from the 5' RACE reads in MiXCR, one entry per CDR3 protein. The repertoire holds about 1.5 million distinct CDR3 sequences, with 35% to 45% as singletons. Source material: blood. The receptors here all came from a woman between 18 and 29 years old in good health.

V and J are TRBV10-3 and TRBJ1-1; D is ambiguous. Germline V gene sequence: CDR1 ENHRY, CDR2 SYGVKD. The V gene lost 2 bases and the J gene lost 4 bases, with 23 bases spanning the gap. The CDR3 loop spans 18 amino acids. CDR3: CAISEIAARMAAGTEAFF. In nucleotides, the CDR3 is TGTGCCATCAGTGAGATTGCGGCGCGGATGGCTGCAGGCACTGAAGCTTTCTTT.

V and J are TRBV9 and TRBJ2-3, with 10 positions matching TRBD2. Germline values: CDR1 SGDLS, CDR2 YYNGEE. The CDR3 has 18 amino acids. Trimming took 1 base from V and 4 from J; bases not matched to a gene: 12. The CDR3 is CASSVHMGLASGPDTQYF. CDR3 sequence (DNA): TGTGCCAGCAGCGTACACATGGGACTAGCGTCTGGGCCAGATACGCAGTATTTT.

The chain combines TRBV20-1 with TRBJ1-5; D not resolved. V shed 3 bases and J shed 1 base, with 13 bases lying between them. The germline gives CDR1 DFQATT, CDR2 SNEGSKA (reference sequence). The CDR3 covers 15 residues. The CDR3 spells CSASDPGLSNQPQHF. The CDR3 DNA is TGCAGTGCTAGTGATCCCGGTCTCAGCAATCAGCCCCAGCATTTT.

The CDR3 region is CSAGLRPTYNEQFF. CDR3 bases: TGCAGTGCAGGACTAAGGCCCACCTACAATGAGCAGTTCTTC. The chain has TRBV20-1 and TRBJ2-1; possible D gene TRBD2, 6 bases. V lost 6 bases to trimming and J lost 2 bases, with 14 bases between them. The CDR3 totals 14 residues. CDR1 is DFQATT and CDR2 is SNEGSKA in the germline V gene (reference sequence).

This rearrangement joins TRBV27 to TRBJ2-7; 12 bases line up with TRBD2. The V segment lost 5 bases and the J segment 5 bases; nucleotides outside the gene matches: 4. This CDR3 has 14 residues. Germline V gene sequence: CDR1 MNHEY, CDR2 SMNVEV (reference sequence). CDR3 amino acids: CASSGLAGSHEQYF. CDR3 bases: TGTGCCAGCAGTGGACTAGCGGGATCCCACGAGCAGTACTTC.

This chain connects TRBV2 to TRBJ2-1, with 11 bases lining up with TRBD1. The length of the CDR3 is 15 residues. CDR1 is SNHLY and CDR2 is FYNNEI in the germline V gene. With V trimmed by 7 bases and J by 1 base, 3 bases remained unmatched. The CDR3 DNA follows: TGTGCCAGCAACTGGGACAGGGGGTCCTACAATGAGCAGTTCTTC. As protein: CASNWDRGSYNEQFF.

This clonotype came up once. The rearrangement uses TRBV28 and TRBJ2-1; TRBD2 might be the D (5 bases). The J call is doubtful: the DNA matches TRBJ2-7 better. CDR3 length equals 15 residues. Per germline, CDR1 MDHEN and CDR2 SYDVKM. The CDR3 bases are TGTGCCAGCAGCCTAGTTTTGGGAGAGGGCTACGAGCAGTACTTC. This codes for CASSLVLGEGYEQYF.

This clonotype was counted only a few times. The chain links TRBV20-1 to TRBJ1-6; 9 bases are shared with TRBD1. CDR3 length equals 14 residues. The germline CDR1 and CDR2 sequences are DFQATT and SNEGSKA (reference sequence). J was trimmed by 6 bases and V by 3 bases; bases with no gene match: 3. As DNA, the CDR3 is TGCAGTGCTAGGCCGGGACAGGGTAATTCACCCCTCCACTTT. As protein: CSARPGQGNSPLHF.